The 18 T cell receptor beta chains listed next were all sequenced from one sample in a study of CD8+ T cells in alopecia areata. The treatment was: oral pan-JAK inhibitor, 5-10 mg twice daily. RNA was isolated and reverse transcribed to cDNA, the sequencing template. Only in-frame clones appear in the TCRdb table, and some are missing; sequencing was by immunoSEQ multiplex PCR. Of about 88,000 clones in the sample, 44% were seen once. The sample consisted of CD8+ T cells sorted from blood, taken at week 24, from a patient treated with tofacitinib. These receptors all stem from a human donor with alopecia areata.

This chain links TRBV6-4 with TRBJ2-5; possibly TRBD2 for D (7 bases). Trimming removed 5 bases from V and 5 bases from J, with 21 bases in between. Germline values: CDR1 MRHNA, CDR2 SNTAGT. CDR3 size: 16 residues. Here the CDR3 reads CASSPRGGGGEETQYF. The CDR3 DNA reads as TGTGCCAGCAGTCCCCGAGGGGGGGGAGGAGAGGAGACCCAGTACTTC.

This clone was counted between two and nine times. The chain has TRBV5-1 and TRBJ2-1; D call uncertain. This CDR3 is built from 12 residues. CDR1 and CDR2 from the germline V gene are SGHRS and YFSETQ. V shed 2 bases and J shed 6 bases, with 6 bases lying between them. The CDR3 protein is CASSFLSNEQFF. DNA of the CDR3: TGCGCCAGCAGCTTTTTATCCAATGAGCAGTTCTTC.

The chain couples TRBV30 to TRBJ1-2; D perhaps matches TRBD1 (6 bases). V gave up 3 bases and J gave up 7 bases, with 21 bases separating them. CDR1 and CDR2 (germline): GTSNPN, SVGIG (reference sequence). The CDR3 runs 15 residues. This CDR3 is CAWSGGAGPLGGYTF. The CDR3 nucleotides are TGTGCCTGGAGCGGGGGGGCCGGACCATTGGGTGGCTACACCTTC.

The gene calls are TRBV30 and TRBJ1-6; no firm D call. Trimming stripped 3 bases from V and 16 bases from J, with 16 bases between. This CDR3 is 12 amino acids long. Germline values: CDR1 GTSNPN, CDR2 SVGIG (reference sequence). CDR3 sequence reads: CAWSPSAEALHF. CDR3 sequence (DNA): TGTGCCTGGAGCCCCTCCGCGGAAGCACTCCACTTT.

This clone has just a few counts. The chain uses TRBV10-3 and TRBJ2-1, with 10 positions matching TRBD2. The CDR3 loop spans 16 amino acids. The germline gives CDR1 ENHRY, CDR2 SYGVKD. Trimming cost V 4 bases and J 5 bases; bases outside gene matches: 8. The DNA of the CDR3 is TGTGCCATCAGTGGAGGACTAGCGGCCAATAACAATGAGCAGTTCTTC. This gives the protein CAISGGLAANNNEQFF.

The V and J genes are TRBV27 and TRBJ1-2; 7 bases are shared with TRBD1. The length of the CDR3 is 14 residues. Germline CDR1 is MNHEY and CDR2 is SMNVEV (reference sequence). J lost 3 bases, V lost 3 bases, and 4 bases had no gene match. The CDR3 bases are TGTGCCAGCAGTTTGGGCAGGGGGGACTATGGCTACACCTTC. Translation: CASSLGRGDYGYTF.

The CDR3 is CASSKTPNTEAFF. In DNA, the CDR3 is TGTGCCAGCAGCAAAACACCGAACACTGAAGCTTTCTTT. This sequence joins TRBV7-6 and TRBJ1-1, with unresolved D. From germline, CDR1 is SGHVS and CDR2 FNYEAQ. V gave up 5 bases and J gave up 1 base, with 8 bases separating them. CDR3 length: 13 residues.

V is TRBV18 and J is TRBJ2-2, with D possibly matching TRBD2 (6 bases). This CDR3 is built from 14 residues. Trimming shortened V by 0 bases and J by 6 bases, and 8 bases separated the two germline ends. Germline V gives CDR1 KGHSH, CDR2 LQKENI. Here the CDR3 DNA reads TGTGCCAGCTCACCACCGTGGGGGGCCGGGGAGCTGTTTTTT. Amino acid sequence: CASSPPWGAGELFF.

The chain is built from TRBV4-1 and TRBJ1-5; a weak D match, TRBD1 (5 bases). Germline lookup yields CDR1 MGHRA and CDR2 YSYEKL. V was cut by 1 base and J by 7 bases, with 14 bases left in between. This CDR3 contains 15 residues. The CDR3 nucleotides read TGCGCCAGCAGCCAAGTGGGGGACCGCGACCAGCCCCAGCATTTT. Translation: CASSQVGDRDQPQHF.

This clone came up a few times. V gene TRBV19 combines with J gene TRBJ1-2; D is unclear. V gave up 8 bases and J gave up 6 bases, with 10 bases separating them. This CDR3 comprises 11 residues. CDR1 LNHDA and CDR2 SQIVND come from the germline V gene (reference sequence). The CDR3 DNA is TGTGCCAGTCGGCACGGAGATGGCTACACCTTC. Amino acids: CASRHGDGYTF.

The chain joins TRBV9 to TRBJ2-3; tentatively, D is TRBD2 (5 bases). V shed 0 bases and J shed 0 bases, with 8 bases lying between them. CDR3 length: 15 amino acids. Germline V gene sequence: CDR1 SGDLS, CDR2 YYNGEE. CDR3 nucleotides: TGTGCCAGCAGCGTAGTTGCGGGCAGCACAGATACGCAGTATTTT. This sequence encodes CASSVVAGSTDTQYF.

This clone was observed a handful of times. This chain uses TRBV6-5 with TRBJ1-4, with a possible D match to TRBD1 (5 bases). CDR1 is MNHEY and CDR2 is SVGAGI in the germline V gene. The CDR3 is made up of 15 amino acids. V gave up 5 bases and J gave up 8 bases, with 18 bases separating them. The CDR3 protein is CASSVSPSGTEKLFF. CDR3 sequence (DNA): TGTGCCAGCAGTGTGTCTCCCAGCGGGACCGAAAAACTGTTTTTT.

The chain links TRBV5-1 to TRBJ2-1; weak D call: TRBD2 (5 bases). The V gene lost 7 bases and the J gene lost 10 bases, with 21 bases spanning the gap. This CDR3 comprises 14 residues. Germline values: CDR1 SGHRS, CDR2 YFSETQ. This CDR3 reads CASWLGVGVGEQFF. The DNA for the CDR3 is TGCGCCAGCTGGTTAGGAGTGGGAGTTGGAGAGCAGTTCTTC. Looking up the rest from reference TRBV5-1 and TRBJ2-1 gives the full variable domain: KAGVTQTPRYLIKTRGQQVTLSCSPISGHRSVSWYQQTPGQGLQFLFEYFSETQRNKGNFPGRFSGRQFSNSRSEMNVSTLELGDSALYLCASWLGVGVGEQFFGPGTRLTVL.

The chain combines TRBV7-9 with TRBJ2-7, with TRBD2 matching 7 bases. CDR3 length equals 14 residues. The V gene's germline CDR1 is SEHNR and CDR2 FQNEAQ (reference sequence). The J segment lost 4 bases and the V segment lost 5 bases, leaving 8 bases of the junction unmatched. The CDR3, as DNA: TGTGCCAGCAGCCCGGCACTAGCGAGATACGAGCAGTACTTC. It specifies CASSPALARYEQYF.

The rearrangement joins TRBV7-8 to TRBJ2-7, with 11 bases that match TRBD2. Germline V gene data show CDR1 as SGHVS and CDR2 as FQNEAQ. J gave up 4 bases and V 6 bases, and 5 bases lay outside the gene matches. This CDR3 contains 14 residues. DNA of the CDR3: TGTGCCAGCAGTCTTGGACTAGCGGGTTACGAGCAGTACTTC. Protein: CASSLGLAGYEQYF.

The genes are TRBV4-1 and TRBJ2-7, with D uncertain. V was clipped by 2 bases and J by 3 bases, with 5 bases between them. The CDR3 is made up of 12 amino acids. CDR1 is MGHRA, CDR2 YSYEKL, per germline. CDR3: CASSQPDYEQYF. Written as DNA, the CDR3 is TGCGCCAGCAGCCAACCGGACTACGAGCAGTACTTC.

The chain recombines TRBV7-9 with TRBJ2-7; D gene uncertain. Trimming removed 1 base at V and 0 bases at J, with 1 base between. CDR3 length: 12 amino acids. Germline V gene sequence: CDR1 SEHNR, CDR2 FQNEAQ (reference sequence). Here the CDR3 reads CASSLVSYEQYF. The CDR3 nucleotides read TGTGCCAGCAGCTTAGTCTCCTACGAGCAGTACTTC.

The chain has TRBV29-1 and TRBJ1-1, with unresolved D. Germline CDR1 SQVTM, CDR2 ANQGSEA. The CDR3 contains 12 residues. The V gene lost 4 bases and the J gene lost 1 base, with 7 bases spanning the gap. The CDR3, as DNA: TGCAGCGTTGTTGACGGGAACACTGAAGCTTTCTTT. Amino acids: CSVVDGNTEAFF.